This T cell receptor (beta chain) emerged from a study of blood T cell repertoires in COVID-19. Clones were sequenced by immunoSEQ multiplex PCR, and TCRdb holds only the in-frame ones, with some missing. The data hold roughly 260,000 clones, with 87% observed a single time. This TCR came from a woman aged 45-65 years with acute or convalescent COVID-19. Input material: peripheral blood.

CDR3 DNA sequence: TGTGCCATCAGTGAGGGCAGGGGGCAGGTTGGCTACACCTTC. As protein: CAISEGRGQVGYTF. The chain has TRBV10-3 and TRBJ1-2; 8 positions agree with TRBD1. The CDR3 is 14 amino acids. CDR1 and CDR2 from the germline V gene are ENHRY and SYGVKD. The J segment lost 7 bases and the V segment lost 2 bases, leaving 6 bases of the junction unmatched.